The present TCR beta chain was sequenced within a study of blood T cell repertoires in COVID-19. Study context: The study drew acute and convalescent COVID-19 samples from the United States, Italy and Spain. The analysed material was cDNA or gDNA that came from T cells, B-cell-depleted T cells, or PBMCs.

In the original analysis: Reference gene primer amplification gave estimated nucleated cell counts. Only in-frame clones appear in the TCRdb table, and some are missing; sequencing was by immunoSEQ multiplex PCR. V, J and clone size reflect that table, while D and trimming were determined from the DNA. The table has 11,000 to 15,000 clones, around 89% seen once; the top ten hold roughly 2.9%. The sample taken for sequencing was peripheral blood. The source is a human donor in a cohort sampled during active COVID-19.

Here the CDR3 reads CASSLGQGGYEQYF. CDR3 DNA sequence: TGTGCCAGCAGTTTGGGACAGGGAGGTTACGAGCAGTACTTC. The chain couples TRBV6-5 to TRBJ2-7; 9 bases are a match to TRBD1. V was clipped by 4 bases and J by 4 bases; unmatched bases: 5. The CDR3 contains 14 residues. Germline CDR1 MNHEY, CDR2 SVGAGI.